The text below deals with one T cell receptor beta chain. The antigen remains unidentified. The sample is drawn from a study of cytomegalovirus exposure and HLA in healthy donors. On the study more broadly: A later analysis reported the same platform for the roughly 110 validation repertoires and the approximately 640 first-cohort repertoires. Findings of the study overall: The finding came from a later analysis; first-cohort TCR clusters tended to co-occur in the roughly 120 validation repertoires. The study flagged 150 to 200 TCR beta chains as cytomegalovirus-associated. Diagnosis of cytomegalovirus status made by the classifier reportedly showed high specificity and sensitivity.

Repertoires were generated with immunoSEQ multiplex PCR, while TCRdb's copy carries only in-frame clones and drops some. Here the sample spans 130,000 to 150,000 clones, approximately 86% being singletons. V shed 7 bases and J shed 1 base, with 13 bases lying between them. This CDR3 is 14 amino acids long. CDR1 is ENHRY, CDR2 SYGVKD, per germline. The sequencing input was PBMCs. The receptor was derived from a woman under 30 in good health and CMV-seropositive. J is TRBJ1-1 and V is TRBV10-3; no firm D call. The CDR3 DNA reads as TGTGCCATCAAGAAGAGAGAGGAGAACACTGAAGCTTTCTTT. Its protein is CAIKKREENTEAFF.